The next 16 T cell receptor beta chains were all read from a single sample in a study of T-cell memory formation after mild COVID-19. TCRdb re-called the 5' RACE reads with MiXCR, one entry per CDR3 protein. This table holds 470,000 or so distinct CDR3 sequences, approximately 20% found once. Material: PBMCs or a T cell subset sorted from them (not recorded which). These receptors were obtained from an adult woman who had mild COVID-19 (a few samples of this study predate the infection). Cell type and time point are not known.

The V gene is TRBV4-3, the J gene TRBJ1-1, with D possibly being TRBD1 (6 bases). The CDR3 runs to 14 residues. V lost 3 bases to trimming and J lost 4 bases, with 12 bases between them. Germline V gene lookup returns CDR1 LGHNA and CDR2 YSLEER. The CDR3 protein is CASSQGTGSTEAFF. As DNA, the CDR3 is TGCGCCAGCAGCCAGGGCACAGGGAGCACTGAAGCTTTCTTT.

This clonotype was seen a handful of times. J is TRBJ2-7 and V is TRBV7-8; TRBD1 or TRBD2 may be the D gene (5 bases each). Trimming shortened V by 5 bases and J by 3 bases, and 35 bases separated the two germline ends. This CDR3 has 21 residues. From germline, CDR1 is SGHVS and CDR2 FQNEAQ. Written as DNA, the CDR3 is TGTGCCAGCAGCCACTTCCATCCAATCTCCCCTCTCGGGGCCGTAAGCTACGAGCAGTACTTC. It yields the protein CASSHFHPISPLGAVSYEQYF.

This clonotype was recorded a few times. The chain is built from TRBV12-3 or TRBV12-4 and TRBJ2-7; 8 nucleotides agree with TRBD1. J was trimmed by 2 bases and V by 6 bases; bases with no gene match: 6. The CDR3 sequence is 14 residues long. The CDR3 coding sequence is TGTGCCAGCAGATACGGACAGGGCGCCTACGAGCAGTACTTC. It encodes CASRYGQGAYEQYF.

This chain links TRBV18 with TRBJ2-1, with 10 positions matching TRBD2. Losses at the gene ends were 6 bases for V and 10 bases for J; bases not matched to a gene: 21. Germline V CDR1 and CDR2: KGHSH, LQKENI. This CDR3 region has 18 residues. In nucleotides, the CDR3 is TGTGCCAGCTCCTCCCTCGCGGGAACTAGCGGGACGGTAGTGGAGCAGTTCTTC. Translation gives CASSSLAGTSGTVVEQFF.

The V call is TRBV11-3, the J call TRBJ1-1; TRBD1 might be the D (6 bases). V was trimmed by 5 bases and J by 0 bases, leaving 16 bases between them. Per germline, CDR1 SGHNT and CDR2 YENEEA. This CDR3 has 16 amino acids. CDR3 sequence reads: CASSPTQGIVNTEAFF. The CDR3 coding sequence is TGTGCCAGCAGCCCCACACAGGGAATTGTGAACACTGAAGCTTTCTTT.

This chain uses TRBV12-5 with TRBJ1-1; D perhaps matches TRBD1 (5 bases). The CDR3 runs 17 residues. Trimming pared 0 bases from V and 0 bases from J, leaving 14 bases between. The germline CDR1 and CDR2 sequences are LGHNT and FRNRAP. CDR3 DNA: TGTGCTAGTGGTTTGGTAATTGTAGGACACCTGAACACTGAAGCTTTCTTT. It codes for CASGLVIVGHLNTEAFF.

The V and J genes are TRBV27 and TRBJ2-5, with a weak D call TRBD2 (6 bases). CDR3 length: 13 residues. Germline-derived CDR1 and CDR2 are MNHEY and SMNVEV (reference sequence). Trimming stripped 6 bases from V and 2 bases from J, with 10 bases between. The CDR3 DNA follows: TGTGCCAGCAGACTTAGCGGTCAAGAGACCCAGTACTTC. Its protein is CASRLSGQETQYF.

The V call is TRBV6-5, the J call TRBJ1-1; 7 bases fit TRBD1. J lost 0 bases, V lost 8 bases, and 18 bases had no gene match. This CDR3 contains 18 residues. Per germline, CDR1 MNHEY and CDR2 SVGAGI. The CDR3 DNA reads as TGTGCCAGCGGAAAGAACAGGGGCTCCAGAGGAATGAACACTGAAGCTTTCTTT. Translating gives CASGKNRGSRGMNTEAFF.

This clonotype occurred a few times. The chain is built from TRBV12-3 or TRBV12-4 and TRBJ2-1; the D is unclear. Trimming took 4 bases from V and 8 from J, leaving 12 bases between them. CDR3 length equals 13 residues. In DNA form, the CDR3 reads TGTGCCAGCAGTTCGGAGCTGGTCCATGAGCAGTTCTTC. This gives the protein CASSSELVHEQFF.

This clonotype was counted only a few times. The chain employs TRBV12-3 or TRBV12-4 and TRBJ2-7; TRBD2 matches 8 bases. V was pared by 8 bases and J by 11 bases, with 8 bases of the junction left unmatched. This CDR3 has 11 residues. CDR3 sequence (DNA): TGTGCCAGCTCCTTAGCGGGGAGGGAGTACTTC. Translating it yields CASSLAGREYF.

In its sample, this clonotype was seen a few times. V usage is TRBV5-1 and J usage is TRBJ1-2; D call uncertain. Trimming stripped 0 bases from V and 7 bases from J, with 10 bases between. The CDR3 extends over 13 amino acids. Germline V gene lookup returns CDR1 SGHRS and CDR2 YFSETQ. The CDR3 coding sequence is TGCGCCAGCAGCTTGGGCAGTCCACGTGGCTACACCTTC. As protein: CASSLGSPRGYTF.

This clonotype was observed a few times. This chain links TRBV24-1 with TRBJ1-2, with no clear D. The CDR3 spans 13 residues. The V gene's germline CDR1 is KGHDR and CDR2 SFDVKD. V lost 3 bases to trimming and J lost 4 bases, with 8 bases between them. Here the CDR3 reads CATSDPTGYGYTF. The CDR3 bases are TGTGCCACCAGTGATCCCACCGGCTATGGCTACACCTTC.

The chain is built from TRBV7-8 and TRBJ1-4; 9 nucleotides align to TRBD1. The V and J ends lost 6 bases and 7 bases, in that order; junction bases with no gene match: 9. Germline CDR1 reads SGHVS; CDR2 reads FQNEAQ. This CDR3 has 15 residues. DNA for the CDR3: TGTGCCAGCAGACCCCGCAGGACAGGGGTTGAAAAACTGTTTTTT. This gives the protein CASRPRRTGVEKLFF.

The J gene is TRBJ2-7, the V gene TRBV7-9; TRBD2 might be the D (5 bases). V was trimmed by 1 base and J by 4 bases, leaving 11 bases between them. The CDR3 spans 14 residues. Germline-derived CDR1 and CDR2 are SEHNR and FQNEAQ (reference sequence). DNA for the CDR3: TGTGCCAGCAGCTTAGTTCGGAGAGGGTACGAGCAGTACTTC. Amino acid sequence: CASSLVRRGYEQYF.

The J gene is TRBJ2-5, the V gene TRBV27; 7 bases are a match to TRBD1. Germline values: CDR1 MNHEY, CDR2 SMNVEV (reference sequence). The CDR3 runs 14 residues. The V segment lost 5 bases and the J segment 2 bases; nucleotides outside the gene matches: 5. As DNA, the CDR3 is TGTGCCAGCAGTCCGACACAGGGGCAAGAGACCCAGTACTTC. It is translated as CASSPTQGQETQYF.

The rearrangement links TRBV27 to TRBJ1-5; D not certain. Germline-derived CDR1 and CDR2 are MNHEY and SMNVEV (reference sequence). This CDR3 contains 15 residues. Trimming removed 6 bases from V and 2 bases from J, with 14 bases in between. The CDR3 DNA is TGTGCCAGCAGAGGCCTAGGTTCCGGCAATCAGCCCCAGCATTTT. This translates into CASRGLGSGNQPQHF.